The clone carrying this T cell receptor beta chain appeared once. The sample is drawn from a study of blood T cell repertoires in COVID-19. Produced via immunoSEQ multiplex PCR; TCRdb's table is partial and in-frame only. The table has around 130,000 clones, roughly four fifths seen once. Sequences were obtained from PBMCs or T cells enriched from blood (not recorded which). This TCR derives from a woman between 50 and 59 years old with acute COVID-19.

The CDR3 protein is CASRRTSGNTGELFF. CDR3 DNA sequence: TGTGCCAGCAGGCGGACTAGCGGGAACACCGGGGAGCTGTTTTTT. The chain combines TRBV7-3 with TRBJ2-2; 10 positions match TRBD2. CDR3 length: 15 residues. V was pared by 6 bases and J by 1 base, with 2 bases of the junction left unmatched. Germline V gives CDR1 SGHTA, CDR2 FQGTGA.